The 25 T cell receptor beta chains below were found in one sample sequenced in a study of blood T cells in healthy people across ages. For the second PCR, which ran for about 7 to 12 cycles, a sample-barcoded 5' primer and a J-beta primer mix were used. One entry per CDR3 protein results from TCRdb running MiXCR on the 5' RACE reads. The table lists under 1,100,000 distinct CDR3 sequences, approximately 25% of them singletons. In addition, the sample was reused for a study of T cells of mothers and their children.

Sequencing was done on a sample of blood. Receptor source: a girl aged 2 to 9 in good health.

The V and J genes are TRBV29-1 and TRBJ1-2; D possibly corresponds to TRBD1 (5 bases). This CDR3 comprises 13 residues. Germline V lookup: CDR1 SQVTM, CDR2 ANQGSEA. DNA for the CDR3: TGCAGTGTGGGACTCAATGCCCTCTGGGGCTACACCTTC. This translates into CSVGLNALWGYTF.

V usage is TRBV4-1 and J usage is TRBJ1-4; D possibly corresponds to TRBD1 (6 bases). Germline-derived CDR1 and CDR2 are MGHRA and YSYEKL. The CDR3 runs 17 residues. V was pared by 1 base and J by 7 bases, with 19 bases between. CDR3 sequence (DNA): TGCGCCAGCAGCCAAGTAGGGCGGGGGCAAAGCGGTGAAAAACTGTTTTTT. It codes for CASSQVGRGQSGEKLFF.

This clonotype was seen many times. The V gene is TRBV11-2, the J gene TRBJ2-3; D uncertain. This CDR3 spans 15 amino acids. Trimming took off 0 bases at V and 0 bases at J, with 7 bases between the two ends. In germline, CDR1 is SGHAT, CDR2 FQNNGV. The CDR3 protein is CASSLDGASTDTQYF. The CDR3 coding sequence is TGTGCCAGCAGCTTAGACGGAGCTAGCACAGATACGCAGTATTTT.

The sample holds one count of this clonotype. V usage is TRBV20-1 and J usage is TRBJ1-1, with 9 bases matching TRBD1. Germline CDR1 reads DFQATT; CDR2 reads SNEGSKA (reference sequence). J gave up 5 bases and V 6 bases, and 1 base lay outside the gene matches. The CDR3 totals 11 residues. CDR3 in DNA: TGCAGTGCGACAGGGGGGACTGAAGCTTTCTTT. Protein sequence: CSATGGTEAFF.

This clonotype appeared once. The V and J genes are TRBV5-6 and TRBJ1-6; D gene ambiguous. The germline CDR1 and CDR2 sequences are SGHDT and YYEEEE. V was clipped by 0 bases and J by 8 bases, with 12 bases between them. This CDR3 has 15 amino acids. The CDR3 DNA follows: TGTGCCAGCAGCTTGGATGGCAGGATACATTCACCCCTCCACTTT. Its protein product is CASSLDGRIHSPLHF.

V and J are TRBV24-1 and TRBJ2-7; the D gene is possibly TRBD1 (6 bases). The length of the CDR3 is 15 residues. V shed 7 bases and J shed 3 bases, with 18 bases lying between them. The germline gives CDR1 KGHDR, CDR2 SFDVKD. The CDR3 DNA is TGTGCCACCAGCAAGACAGGACTCCTTAACTACGAGCAGTACTTC. As protein: CATSKTGLLNYEQYF.

The chain links TRBV7-9 to TRBJ1-1; no clear D. In germline, CDR1 is SEHNR, CDR2 FQNEAQ (reference sequence). V lost 3 bases, J lost 1 base, and 6 bases lay in between. The length of the CDR3 is 13 residues. CDR3 nucleotide sequence: TGTGCCAGCAGCTTTTTCGAGAACACTGAAGCTTTCTTT. It encodes CASSFFENTEAFF.

This clonotype was detected only a few times. This sequence joins TRBV20-1 and TRBJ1-5; D gene ambiguous. The CDR3 is 15 residues long. The V and J ends lost 6 bases and 3 bases respectively, with 18 bases between them. Per the germline V gene, CDR1 is DFQATT and CDR2 is SNEGSKA (reference sequence). DNA of the CDR3: TGCAGTGCCCTACACCCCGCGAGGTTCAATCAGCCCCAGCATTTT. Protein sequence: CSALHPARFNQPQHF.

The table lists this clonotype with a few counts. The chain uses TRBV3-1 and TRBJ2-5; perhaps TRBD2 as D (7 bases). CDR1 and CDR2 (germline): LGHDT, YNNKEL (reference sequence). Trimming took off 6 bases at V and 5 bases at J, with 22 bases between the two ends. The CDR3 is 16 residues long. CDR3 sequence (DNA): TGTGCCAGCAGTCCTAGAGGCGGGGGCTTGGAGGAGACCCAGTACTTC. It is translated as CASSPRGGGLEETQYF.

The chain joins TRBV25-1 to TRBJ1-4; D not resolved. The CDR3 totals 11 residues. Trimming shortened V by 5 bases and J by 12 bases, and 10 bases separated the two germline ends. Germline V CDR1 and CDR2: MGHDK, SYGVNS. For the CDR3, the DNA is TGTGCCAGCAGTATTGAGGACCAACTGTTTTTT. This sequence encodes CASSIEDQLFF.

The chain employs TRBV2 and TRBJ1-4; D remains unclear. Trimming removed 7 bases from V and 4 bases from J, with 13 bases in between. The CDR3 has 14 amino acids. Germline CDR1 and CDR2: SNHLY and FYNNEI. The DNA for the CDR3 is TGTGCCAGCATGGAAGATGAACTTAATGAAAAACTGTTTTTT. This encodes CASMEDELNEKLFF.

This clonotype occurred a few times. The rearrangement joins TRBV19 to TRBJ2-5; TRBD1 might be the D (5 bases). V was clipped by 6 bases and J by 5 bases, with 19 bases between them. The CDR3 has 15 residues. Looked up from germline, CDR1 is LNHDA and CDR2 is SQIVND (reference sequence). CDR3 residues: CASSADSEDRETQYF. The CDR3 nucleotides read TGTGCCAGTAGCGCTGACAGCGAGGATAGGGAGACCCAGTACTTC.

The gene calls are TRBV12-3 or TRBV12-4 and TRBJ1-1; possibly TRBD1 for D (5 bases). V dropped 2 bases and J dropped 0 bases, with 22 bases sitting between them. The CDR3 has 19 amino acids. CDR3 DNA: TGTGCCAGCAGTTTAAGGGGAAGACAGCAAATAAATATGAACACTGAAGCTTTCTTT. Translated: CASSLRGRQQINMNTEAFF.

V is TRBV27 and J is TRBJ2-7, with D tentatively TRBD1 (6 bases). The germline V gene encodes CDR1 MNHEY and CDR2 SMNVEV (reference sequence). Trimming took off 3 bases at V and 6 bases at J, with 12 bases between the two ends. The CDR3 loop spans 13 amino acids. The CDR3 DNA is TGTGCCAGCAGTTTGTCGAGGGGGAGCGAGCAGTACTTC. Protein: CASSLSRGSEQYF.

This chain joins TRBV27 and TRBJ2-7; 7 bases agree with TRBD1. J gave up 2 bases and V 5 bases, and 15 bases lay outside the gene matches. The length of the CDR3 is 17 residues. CDR1 is MNHEY, CDR2 SMNVEV, per germline (reference sequence). CDR3 residues: CASSLSPGTDFTYEQYF. Here the CDR3 DNA reads TGTGCCAGCAGTCTAAGCCCCGGGACAGACTTTACCTACGAGCAGTACTTC.

The CDR3 loop reads CATSRDKANYEQYF. Written as DNA, the CDR3 is TGTGCCACCAGCAGAGATAAGGCAAACTACGAGCAGTACTTC. The gene calls are TRBV15 and TRBJ2-5; D remains unclear. The J call is doubtful: the DNA matches TRBJ2-7 better. The CDR3 contains 14 residues. Germline CDR1 LNHNV, CDR2 YYDKDF (reference sequence).

V gene TRBV6-1 combines with J gene TRBJ2-1; TRBD2 aligns across 9 bases. Germline V CDR1 and CDR2: MNHNS, SASEGT. The CDR3 has 15 residues. V was clipped by 6 bases and J by 8 bases; unmatched bases: 11. CDR3 sequence reads: CASRVGTSRGDEQFF. CDR3 DNA sequence: TGTGCCAGCAGAGTAGGGACTAGCAGGGGGGATGAGCAGTTCTTC.

This clonotype was counted once. The chain carries TRBV4-2 and TRBJ2-1; D unresolved. With the DNA end fitting TRBJ2-5 better, the J assignment may be wrong. Germline V gene data show CDR1 as LGHNA and CDR2 as YNFKEQ. The CDR3 is 14 amino acids. CDR3 sequence: CASSQGDNVETQYF. The DNA of the CDR3 is TGTGCCAGCAGCCAAGGGGATAACGTGGAGACCCAGTACTTC.

The sample holds a few counts of this clonotype. V is TRBV7-9 and J is TRBJ2-3, with TRBD2 matching 8 bases. V was clipped by 3 bases and J by 2 bases; unmatched bases: 13. The CDR3 is 18 residues long. Looked up from germline, CDR1 is SEHNR and CDR2 is FQNEAQ (reference sequence). CDR3 in DNA: TGTGCCAGCAGCTTCCTTCTTTCTAGCGGGCAGGACACAGATACGCAGTATTTT. Residues: CASSFLLSSGQDTDTQYF.

The rearrangement joins TRBV14 to TRBJ2-7; D is tentatively TRBD1 or TRBD2 (5 bases each). This CDR3 contains 14 residues. Germline lookup yields CDR1 SGHDN and CDR2 FVKESK. Trimming cost V 5 bases and J 7 bases, with 18 bases left between them. CDR3 amino acids: CASSELGPRGEQYF. CDR3 in DNA: TGTGCCAGCAGCGAGCTGGGGCCACGCGGGGAGCAGTACTTC.

This clonotype was found many times. The gene calls are TRBV10-3 and TRBJ2-5; TRBD1 matches 7 bases. The germline CDR1 and CDR2 sequences are ENHRY and SYGVKD. The CDR3 is made up of 15 amino acids. Trimming at V came to 8 bases and at J to 5 bases, leaving 14 bases not matched to a gene. The DNA of the CDR3 is TGTGCCATCGGGGCGGCCCAGGGGGTCTCCGAGACCCAGTACTTC. This translates into CAIGAAQGVSETQYF.

This clonotype was detected only a few times. The chain uses TRBV7-6 and TRBJ1-5; D unclear. Germline V gene lookup returns CDR1 SGHVS and CDR2 FNYEAQ. Trimming took off 0 bases at V and 3 bases at J, with 9 bases between the two ends. The CDR3 length is 15 residues. The CDR3 is CASSLATGVNQPQHF. In nucleotides, the CDR3 is TGTGCCAGCAGCTTAGCGACCGGGGTCAATCAGCCCCAGCATTTT.

The chain uses TRBV6-5 and TRBJ1-2; TRBD1 aligns across 8 bases. Germline-derived CDR1 and CDR2 are MNHEY and SVGAGI. J gave up 6 bases and V 2 bases, and 5 bases lay outside the gene matches. This CDR3 comprises 14 residues. The CDR3 spells CASSYRGQGNGYTF. DNA of the CDR3: TGTGCCAGCAGTTACCGAGGACAGGGAAATGGCTACACCTTC.

The CDR3 spells CASSLALGQGNTEAFF. The CDR3 DNA reads as TGTGCCAGCAGCTTGGCCCTGGGACAGGGGAACACTGAAGCTTTCTTT. The chain employs TRBV5-8 and TRBJ1-1; 9 bases are shared with TRBD1. The germline V gene has CDR1 SGHTS and CDR2 YDEGEE. J was trimmed by 1 base and V by 0 bases; bases with no gene match: 4. The CDR3 loop spans 16 amino acids.

The chain couples TRBV5-1 to TRBJ2-1, with TRBD2 matching 13 bases. This CDR3 has 18 amino acids. Looked up from germline, CDR1 is SGHRS and CDR2 is YFSETQ. V shed 5 bases, J shed 1 base, and the junction held 9 bases outside the gene matches. This CDR3 reads CASRHLGTSGVSYNEQFF. The CDR3, as DNA: TGCGCCAGCAGACACCTTGGGACTAGCGGGGTTTCCTACAATGAGCAGTTCTTC.